This entry is about one T cell receptor (beta chain). Sequencing used immunoSEQ multiplex PCR; TCRdb keeps in-frame clones, though not all of them. This repertoire shows 55,000 to 85,000 clones, around 80% found once; its top ten account for about 26%. The data were taken from a study of blood T cell repertoires in COVID-19. Study overall: There were acute and convalescent COVID-19 samples, and they came from the United States, Italy and Spain.

Sequencing was done on a sample of peripheral blood. The source is a man between 60 and 75 years old with active or convalescent COVID-19.

CDR3 region: CASSVGGGQPQHF. CDR3 bases: TGTGCCAGCAGCGTAGGGGGGGGACAGCCCCAGCATTTT. The chain employs TRBV9 and TRBJ1-5; D is perhaps TRBD1 (5 bases). The germline V and J ends were trimmed by 0 bases and 7 bases, with 8 bases remaining between them. Germline V gene sequence: CDR1 SGDLS, CDR2 YYNGEE. This CDR3 is 13 amino acids long.